This TCR beta chain was obtained from a study of CD8+ T cells in alopecia areata. Worth noting for this clone: Its cognate antigen is unknown.

Study-level results: Compared with normal scalp, lesional scalp had higher clonality and more expanded CD8+ clones.

Sequencing relied on a cDNA template that was reverse transcribed from extracted RNA. Clones were read by immunoSEQ multiplex PCR, and TCRdb kept only the in-frame ones, dropping some. The sample consists of under 300,000 clones, approximately 61% of them appearing once. Germline lookup yields CDR1 SQVTM and CDR2 ANQGSEA. Trimming removed 7 bases at V and 6 bases at J, with 17 bases between. The CDR3 has 13 amino acids. Source: CD4+ T cells sorted from blood, taken at week 0. The sequence was obtained from a human donor with alopecia areata. V and J are TRBV29-1 and TRBJ2-3; D might be TRBD2 (5 bases). Here the CDR3 DNA reads TGCAGCGCCTCCTCTGAGGGCGGGGATACGCAGTATTTT. Its protein is CSASSEGGDTQYF.